The sequence of this T cell receptor (beta chain) was determined in a study of beta chain features in type 1 diabetes. The entirety of the isolated RNA underwent reverse transcription, so expressed TCRB transcripts were sequenced. Clones were read by immunoSEQ multiplex PCR, and TCRdb kept only the in-frame ones, dropping some. The sample consists of around 200,000 clones, about 13% of them appearing once. The CDR3 extends over 19 amino acids. CDR1 is MNHEY, CDR2 SMNVEV, per germline (reference sequence). J gave up 7 bases and V 4 bases, and 22 bases lay outside the gene matches. The sequencing sample was made of central memory CD4+ T cells from blood. V usage is TRBV27 and J usage is TRBJ2-1; TRBD2 aligns across 7 bases. The TCR sequence derives from a woman aged 18-29 years in good health. CDR3 bases: TGTGCCAGCAGTTCCCAGATATGGGGGAGGGCAGTCTACGGGAATGAGCAGTTCTTC. Protein: CASSSQIWGRAVYGNEQFF.